This T cell receptor (beta chain) was sequenced in a study of blood T cell repertoires in COVID-19. Overall study context: PBMCs, B-cell-depleted T cells, or T cells provided the cDNA or gDNA that made up the material.

Germline V lookup: CDR1 MNHEY, CDR2 SVGAGI. Deletions cut 5 bases from V and 0 bases from J, with 14 bases between. The CDR3 contains 15 residues. Methods used by the authors: Researchers report that nucleated cell counts were estimated from reference gene primer amplification. Profiling relied on immunoSEQ multiplex PCR, and the TCRdb table lists in-frame clones only, not all of them. That table gives V, J and clone size, and the DNA gave D and trimming. The sample lists approximately 63,000 clones, almost 90% occurring once. This receptor was taken from a woman aged 80 or over with active COVID-19. The gene calls are TRBV6-5 and TRBJ2-7; possibly TRBD2 for D (5 bases). The sequenced material came from peripheral blood. The CDR3 sequence: CASSRGRRSSYEQYF. The CDR3 DNA reads as TGTGCCAGCAGTCGGGGAAGGAGGAGCTCCTACGAGCAGTACTTC.